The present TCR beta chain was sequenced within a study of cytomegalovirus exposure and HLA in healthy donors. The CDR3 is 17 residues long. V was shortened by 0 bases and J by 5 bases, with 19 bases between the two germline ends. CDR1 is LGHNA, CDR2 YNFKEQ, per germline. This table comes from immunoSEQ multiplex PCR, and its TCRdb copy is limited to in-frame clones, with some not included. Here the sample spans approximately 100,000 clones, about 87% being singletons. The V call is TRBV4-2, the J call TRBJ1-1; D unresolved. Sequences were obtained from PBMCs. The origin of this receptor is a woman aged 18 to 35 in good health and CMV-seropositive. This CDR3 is CASSQDLGGKQQTEAFF. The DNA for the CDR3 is TGTGCCAGCAGCCAAGATCTAGGAGGCAAACAGCAGACTGAAGCTTTCTTT.